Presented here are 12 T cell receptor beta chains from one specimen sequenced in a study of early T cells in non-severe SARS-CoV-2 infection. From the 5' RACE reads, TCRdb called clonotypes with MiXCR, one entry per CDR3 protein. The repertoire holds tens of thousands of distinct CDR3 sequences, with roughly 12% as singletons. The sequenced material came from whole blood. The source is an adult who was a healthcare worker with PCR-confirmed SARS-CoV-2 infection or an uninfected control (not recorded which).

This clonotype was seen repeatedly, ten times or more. The CDR3 sequence: CASSLDPSGANVLTF. The CDR3, as DNA: TGCGCCAGCAGCTTGGATCCCTCTGGGGCCAACGTCCTGACTTTC. V gene TRBV5-1 combines with J gene TRBJ2-6, with D hard to call. The CDR3 runs 15 residues. Germline V CDR1 and CDR2: SGHRS, YFSETQ. The V gene lost 0 bases and the J gene lost 0 bases, with 4 bases spanning the gap. The entire variable domain, with the rest obtained from reference TRBV5-1 and TRBJ2-6, is as follows: KAGVTQTPRYLIKTRGQQVTLSCSPISGHRSVSWYQQTPGQGLQFLFEYFSETQRNKGNFPGRFSGRQFSNSRSEMNVSTLELGDSALYLCASSLDPSGANVLTFGAGSRLTVL.

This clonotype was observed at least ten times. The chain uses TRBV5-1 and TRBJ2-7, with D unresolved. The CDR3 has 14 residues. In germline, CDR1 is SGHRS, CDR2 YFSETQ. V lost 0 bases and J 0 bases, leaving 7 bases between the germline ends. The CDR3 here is CASSLEPSSYEQYF. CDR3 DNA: TGCGCCAGCAGCTTGGAACCCAGCTCCTACGAGCAGTACTTC.

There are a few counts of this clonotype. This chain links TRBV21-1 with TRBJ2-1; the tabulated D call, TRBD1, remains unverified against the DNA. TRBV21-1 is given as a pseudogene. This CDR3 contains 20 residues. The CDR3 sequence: CASSPRTGGLPYLSYNEQFF. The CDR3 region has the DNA TGTGCCAGCAGCCCTCGGACAGGGGGCCTACCTTACCTCTCCTACAATGAGCAGTTCTTC.

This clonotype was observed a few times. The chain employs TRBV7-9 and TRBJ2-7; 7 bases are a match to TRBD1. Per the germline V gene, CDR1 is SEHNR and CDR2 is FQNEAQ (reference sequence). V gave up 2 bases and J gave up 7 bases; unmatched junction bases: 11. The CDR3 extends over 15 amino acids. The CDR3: CASSLFTGDEAEQYF. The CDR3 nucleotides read TGTGCCAGCAGCTTATTTACAGGGGACGAGGCGGAGCAGTACTTC.

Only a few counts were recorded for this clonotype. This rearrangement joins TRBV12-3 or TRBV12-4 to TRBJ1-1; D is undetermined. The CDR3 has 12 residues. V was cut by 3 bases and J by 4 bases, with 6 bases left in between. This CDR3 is CASSLGSTEAFF. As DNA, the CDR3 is TGTGCCAGCAGTTTGGGGAGCACTGAAGCTTTCTTT.

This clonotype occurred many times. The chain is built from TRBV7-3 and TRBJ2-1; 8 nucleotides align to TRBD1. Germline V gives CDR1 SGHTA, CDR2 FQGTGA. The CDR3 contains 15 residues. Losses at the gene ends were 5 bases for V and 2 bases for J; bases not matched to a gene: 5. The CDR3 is CASSADRVTYNEQFF. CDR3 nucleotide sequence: TGTGCCAGCAGCGCGGACAGGGTTACCTACAATGAGCAGTTCTTC.

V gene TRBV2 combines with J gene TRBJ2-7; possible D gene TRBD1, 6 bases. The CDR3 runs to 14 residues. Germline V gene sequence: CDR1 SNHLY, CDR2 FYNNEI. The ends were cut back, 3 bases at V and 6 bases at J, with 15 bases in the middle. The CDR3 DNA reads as TGTGCCAGCAGTGAGGTACAGGGTCCCTCCGAGCAGTACTTC. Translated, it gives CASSEVQGPSEQYF. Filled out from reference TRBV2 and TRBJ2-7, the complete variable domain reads EPEVTQTPSHQVTQMGQEVILRCVPISNHLYFYWYRQILGQKVEFLVSFYNNEISEKSEIFDDQFSVERPDGSNFTLKIRSTKLEDSAMYFCASSEVQGPSEQYFGPGTRLTVT.

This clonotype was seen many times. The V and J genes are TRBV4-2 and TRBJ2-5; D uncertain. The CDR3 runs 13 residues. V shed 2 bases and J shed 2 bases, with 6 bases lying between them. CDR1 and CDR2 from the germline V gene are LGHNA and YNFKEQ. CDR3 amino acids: CASSQTPQETQYF. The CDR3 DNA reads TGTGCCAGCAGCCAAACACCACAAGAGACCCAGTACTTC.

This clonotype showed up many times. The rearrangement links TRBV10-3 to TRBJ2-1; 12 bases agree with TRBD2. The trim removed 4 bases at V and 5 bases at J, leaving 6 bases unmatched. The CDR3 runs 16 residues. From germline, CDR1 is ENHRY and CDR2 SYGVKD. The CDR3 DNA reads TGTGCCATCAGTGCGACTAGCGGGAGTACACACAATGAGCAGTTCTTC. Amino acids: CAISATSGSTHNEQFF.

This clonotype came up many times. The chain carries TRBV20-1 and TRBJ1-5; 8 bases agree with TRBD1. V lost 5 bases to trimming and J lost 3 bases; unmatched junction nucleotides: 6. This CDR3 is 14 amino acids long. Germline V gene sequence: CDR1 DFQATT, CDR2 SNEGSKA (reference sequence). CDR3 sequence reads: CSAWTGFNNQPQHF. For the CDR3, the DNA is TGCAGTGCTTGGACAGGGTTTAACAATCAGCCCCAGCATTTT.

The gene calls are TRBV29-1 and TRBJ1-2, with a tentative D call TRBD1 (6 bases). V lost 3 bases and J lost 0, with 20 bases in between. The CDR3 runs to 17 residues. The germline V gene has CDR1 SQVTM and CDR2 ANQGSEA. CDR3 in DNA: TGCAGCGTTGAGGGCGCAGGGGCGTTCCAAGCTAACTATGGCTACACCTTC. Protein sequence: CSVEGAGAFQANYGYTF.

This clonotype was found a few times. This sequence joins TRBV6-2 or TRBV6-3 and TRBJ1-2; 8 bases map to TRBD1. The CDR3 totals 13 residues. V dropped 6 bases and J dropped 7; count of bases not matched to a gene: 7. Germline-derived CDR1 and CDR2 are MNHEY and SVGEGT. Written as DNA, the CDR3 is TGTGCCAGCAGGAGGACAGGGATTGGTGGCTACACCTTC. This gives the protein CASRRTGIGGYTF.